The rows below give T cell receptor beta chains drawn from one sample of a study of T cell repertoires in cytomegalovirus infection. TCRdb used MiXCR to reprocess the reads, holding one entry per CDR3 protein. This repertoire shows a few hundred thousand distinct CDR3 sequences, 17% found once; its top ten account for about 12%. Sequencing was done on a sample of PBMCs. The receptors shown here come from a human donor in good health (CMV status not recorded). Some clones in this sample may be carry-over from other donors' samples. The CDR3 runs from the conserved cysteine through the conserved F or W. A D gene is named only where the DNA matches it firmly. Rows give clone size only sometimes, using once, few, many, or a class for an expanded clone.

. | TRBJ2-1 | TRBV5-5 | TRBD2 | TGTGCCAGCAGCTTGGGGCTAGCGGGGACGGATGAGCAGTTCTTC | CASSLGLAGTDEQFF
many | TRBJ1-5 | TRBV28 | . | TGTGCCAGCAGTTTATTCGGAATTGTTTGGGCAGGTCCAACTAGCAATCAGCCCCAGCATTTT | CASSLFGIVWAGPTSNQPQHF
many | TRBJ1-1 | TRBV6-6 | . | TGTGCCAGCAGTCCAACGACCGTGAACACTGAAGCTTTCTTT | CASSPTTVNTEAFF
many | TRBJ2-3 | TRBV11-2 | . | TGTGCCAGCAGCTTATGGGGGGCACCCACAGATACGCAGTATTTT | CASSLWGAPTDTQYF
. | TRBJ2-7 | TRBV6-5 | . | TGTGCCAGCAGCAGGACGGCATCCTACGAGCAGTACTTC | CASSRTASYEQYF
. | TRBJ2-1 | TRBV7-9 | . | TGTGCCGCCGGGGACCAGTCGTTCTTC | CAAGDQSFF
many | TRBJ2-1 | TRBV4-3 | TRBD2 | TGCGCCAGCAGCCAAGGCGCCGGGGGGGCTCTCGATGAGCAGTTCTTC | CASSQGAGGALDEQFF
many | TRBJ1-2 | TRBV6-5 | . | TGTGCCAGCAGTTACACCCATTTGTGGGCAGGGGATGGCTACACCTTC | CASSYTHLWAGDGYTF
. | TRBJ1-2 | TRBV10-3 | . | TGTGCCATTTCACCGGAGGGGTCTAACTATGGCTACACCTTC | CAISPEGSNYGYTF
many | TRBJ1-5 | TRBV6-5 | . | TGTGCCAGCAGTCCAGGGTTAAGTCAGCCCCAGCATTTT | CASSPGLSQPQHF
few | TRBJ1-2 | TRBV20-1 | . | TGCAGTGCAACCGGTGGGACCCTGGATGGCTACACCTTC | CSATGGTLDGYTF
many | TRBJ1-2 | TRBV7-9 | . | TGTGCCAGCAGCTCCACCGGACGCTTTCTCAACAATGGCTACACCTTC | CASSSTGRFLNNGYTF
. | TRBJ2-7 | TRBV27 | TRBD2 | TGTGCCAGCAGTGCCCGGGGGGGCTTTTATTACGAGCAGTACTTC | CASSARGGFYYEQYF
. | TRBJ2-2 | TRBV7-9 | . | TGTGCCAGCATCAAAGGGGCGGTGAACACCGGGGAGCTGTTTTTT | CASIKGAVNTGELFF
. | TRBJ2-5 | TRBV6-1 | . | TGTGCCAGCAGTGAGAAGTACGGCCCTAACAGGTTTCAAGAGACCCAGTACTTC | CASSEKYGPNRFQETQYF
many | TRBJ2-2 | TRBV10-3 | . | TGTGCCATCAGAGTAGAAGGTGGAGTCACCGGGGAGCTGTTTTTT | CAIRVEGGVTGELFF
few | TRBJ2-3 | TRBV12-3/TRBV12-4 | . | TGTGCCAGCAGTTCCCCCGGGCGAGATACGCAGTATTTT | CASSSPGRDTQYF
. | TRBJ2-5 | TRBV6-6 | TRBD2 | TGTGCCAGCAGGCTAGCGGGGACTGAGACCCAGTACTTC | CASRLAGTETQYF
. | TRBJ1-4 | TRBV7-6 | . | TGTGCCAGCAGCTTAGTGGGGACTTCGAGGGAAAAACTGTTTTTT | CASSLVGTSREKLFF
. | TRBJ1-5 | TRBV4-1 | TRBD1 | TGCGCCAGCAGCCAAGAGACAGGGCAGGGCAATCAGCCCCAGCATTTT | CASSQETGQGNQPQHF
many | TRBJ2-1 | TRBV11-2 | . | TGTGCCAGCAGCTTTGGTTGGGGGGCTGAAAATGAGCAGTTCTTC | CASSFGWGAENEQFF
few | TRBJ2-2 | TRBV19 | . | TGTGCCAGTAGTAAGGGGTTCAGAGGAGGCCGCGCGAACACCGGGGAGCTGTTTTTT | CASSKGFRGGRANTGELFF
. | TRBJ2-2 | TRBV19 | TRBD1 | TGTGCCAGTAGTAGACAGGGAAACCGGGAGCTGTTTTTT | CASSRQGNRELFF
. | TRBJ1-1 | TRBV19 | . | TGTGCCAGTACCTCCTTAAGTGGGGAGAACGCTTTCTTT | CASTSLSGENAFF
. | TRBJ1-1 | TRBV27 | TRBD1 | TGTGCCAGCAGTGCAAAGGGACAGGGCAGAATTGTTTGGACCACTGAAGCTTTCTTT | CASSAKGQGRIVWTTEAFF
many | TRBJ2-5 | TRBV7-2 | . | TGTGCCAGCAGCCCGATAGCGGCGAAAGAGACCCAGTACTTC | CASSPIAAKETQYF
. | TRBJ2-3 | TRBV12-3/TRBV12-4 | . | TGTGCCAGCAGTTTAAGGGTTGGGGATACGCAGTATTTT | CASSLRVGDTQYF
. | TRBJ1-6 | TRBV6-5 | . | TGTGCCAGCAGTTACGGGCAGGGGTCCTTCCCCCTCCACTTT | CASSYGQGSFPLHF
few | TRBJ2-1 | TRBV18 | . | TGTGCCAGCTCAGGTACAGCTGAGCAGTTCTTC | CASSGTAEQFF
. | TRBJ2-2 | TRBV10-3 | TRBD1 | TGTGCCATCAGTGTAATGGGACAGCTTACCGGGGAGCTGTTTTTT | CAISVMGQLTGELFF
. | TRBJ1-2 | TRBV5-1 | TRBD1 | TGCGCCAGCAGCACTACGACAGGGGGATCTAGCTATGGCTACACCTTC | CASSTTTGGSSYGYTF
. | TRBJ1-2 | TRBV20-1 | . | TGCAGTGCTAGACTCCCTAGGGCAAGGGAGGTGAGTGGCTACACCTTC | CSARLPRAREVSGYTF
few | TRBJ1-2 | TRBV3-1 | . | TGTGCCAGCAGGACGGAGGGGAACTATGGCTACACCTTC | CASRTEGNYGYTF
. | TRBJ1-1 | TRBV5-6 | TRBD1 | TGTGCCAGCAGCCGACCAAGACAGACAGGGCCTAACACTGAAGCTTTCTTT | CASSRPRQTGPNTEAFF
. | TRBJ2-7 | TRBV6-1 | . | TGTGCCAGCAGTTACGGAAGGCAGGGCTCCTACGAGCAGTACTTC | CASSYGRQGSYEQYF
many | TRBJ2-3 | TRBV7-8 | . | TGTGCCAGCAGCGCTTCTCCTACTCACACAGATACGCAGTATTTT | CASSASPTHTDTQYF
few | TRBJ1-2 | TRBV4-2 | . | TGTGCCAGCAGCCAAGTAGGGACACAGCTAAACTATGGCTACACCTTC | CASSQVGTQLNYGYTF
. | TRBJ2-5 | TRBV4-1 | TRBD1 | TGCGCCAGCAGCCAATACTCTGTCGGGACAGGGGACCAAGAGACCCAGTACTTC | CASSQYSVGTGDQETQYF
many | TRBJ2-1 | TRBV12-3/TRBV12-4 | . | TGTGCCAGCAGAGAGATAAATGAGCAGTTCTTC | CASREINEQFF
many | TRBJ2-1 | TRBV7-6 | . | TGTGCCAGCACAAATCAGTACAATGAGCAGTTCTTC | CASTNQYNEQFF
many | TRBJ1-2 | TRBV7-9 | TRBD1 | TGTGCCAGCAGCTCTGGGTTCCAGGGGGCAGGATTGGGCTACACCTTC | CASSSGFQGAGLGYTF
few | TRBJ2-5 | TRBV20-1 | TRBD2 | TGCAGTGCTCCCAGAGCGGGGGCGCACCAAGAGACCCAGTACTTC | CSAPRAGAHQETQYF
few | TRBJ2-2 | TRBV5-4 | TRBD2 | TGTGCCAGCAGTCCGGCGGGACTAGCTGCGAACACCGGGGAGCTGTTTTTT | CASSPAGLAANTGELFF
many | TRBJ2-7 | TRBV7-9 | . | TGTGCCAGCAGCGCCTTCCCGGTCTACGAGCAGTACTTC | CASSAFPVYEQYF
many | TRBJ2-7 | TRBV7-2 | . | TGTGCCAGCAGCCCCGGGGACGACTCCTACGAGCAGTACTTC | CASSPGDDSYEQYF
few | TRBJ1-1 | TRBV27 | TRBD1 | TGTGCCAGCAGTTCTTTCGCCGGGACAGGTGAAGTGGGCACTGAAGCTTTCTTT | CASSSFAGTGEVGTEAFF
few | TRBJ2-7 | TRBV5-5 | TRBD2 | TGTGCCAGCAGCTTGGCCGGGGGGGGGGGCCTCATCTACGAGCAGTACTTC | CASSLAGGGGLIYEQYF
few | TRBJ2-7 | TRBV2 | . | TGTGCCAGCAGTGAAGAGGGAGTGGGGGAGCAGTACTTC | CASSEEGVGEQYF
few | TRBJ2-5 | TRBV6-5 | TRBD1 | TGTGCCAGCAGTTACGGGACAGGGGGGACCCAGTACTTC | CASSYGTGGTQYF
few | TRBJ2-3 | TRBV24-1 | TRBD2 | TGTGCCACCAGTGATACGGGGACTAGCGGGGGTTACCTTCAAGATAATACGCAGTATTTT | CATSDTGTSGGYLQDNTQYF
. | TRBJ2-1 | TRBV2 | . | TGTGCCAGCAGTTCCCTAGAGGGGGACTCGCTCAATGAGCAGTTCTTC | CASSSLEGDSLNEQFF
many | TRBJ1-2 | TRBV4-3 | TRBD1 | TGCGCCAGCAGCCCACAGGGGGTTCAGGGTGGCTACACCTTC | CASSPQGVQGGYTF
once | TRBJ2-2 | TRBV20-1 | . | TGCAGTGCTAGAATCCCGGGGGCCGGGGAGCTGTTTTTT | CSARIPGAGELFF
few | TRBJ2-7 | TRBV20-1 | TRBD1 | TGCAGTGCCGCTAGACCCAGGGGGACAGGGGTCTACGAGCAGTACTTC | CSAARPRGTGVYEQYF
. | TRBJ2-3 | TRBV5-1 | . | TGCGCCAGCAGCTCCCTCCCCCTAGGCGGCACAGATACGCAGTATTTT | CASSSLPLGGTDTQYF
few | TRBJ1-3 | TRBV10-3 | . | TGTGCCATCAGTTCGGACAGCATGACCATATATTTT | CAISSDSMTIYF
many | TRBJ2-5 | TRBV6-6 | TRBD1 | TGTGCCAGCAGGACAGGGGGCTCGCGGGAGACCCAGTACTTC | CASRTGGSRETQYF
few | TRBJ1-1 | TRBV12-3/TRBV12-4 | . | TGTGCCAGCAGCTCCCCAGGAGCAGGGTACGACACTGAAGCTTTCTTT | CASSSPGAGYDTEAFF
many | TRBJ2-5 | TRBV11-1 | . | TGTGCCAGCAGAAAAAGGCCGTTGACCCAAGAGACCCAGTACTTC | CASRKRPLTQETQYF
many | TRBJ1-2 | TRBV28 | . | TGTGCCAGCAGTCCCGACCCGTTTTCCTATGGCTACACCTTC | CASSPDPFSYGYTF